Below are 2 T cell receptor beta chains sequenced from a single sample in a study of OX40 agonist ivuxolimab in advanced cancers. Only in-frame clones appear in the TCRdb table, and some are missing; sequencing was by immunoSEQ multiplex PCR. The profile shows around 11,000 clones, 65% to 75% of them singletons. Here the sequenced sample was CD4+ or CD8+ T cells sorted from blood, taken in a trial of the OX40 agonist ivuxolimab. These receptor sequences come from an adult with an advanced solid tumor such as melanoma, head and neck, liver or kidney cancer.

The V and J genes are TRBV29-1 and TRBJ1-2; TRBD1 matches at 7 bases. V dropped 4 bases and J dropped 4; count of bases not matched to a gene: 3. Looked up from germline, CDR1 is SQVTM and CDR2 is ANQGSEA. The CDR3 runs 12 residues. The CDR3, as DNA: TGCAGCGTTGCCGGGACAGTCTATGGCTACACCTTC. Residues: CSVAGTVYGYTF.

Here the CDR3 reads CASSWAPTVMNTEAFF. The CDR3 coding sequence is TGTGCCAGCAGTTGGGCCCCGACAGTTATGAACACTGAAGCTTTCTTT. This chain connects TRBV27 to TRBJ1-1; TRBD1 might be the D (5 bases). V was shortened by 4 bases and J by 0 bases, with 15 bases between the two germline ends. CDR3 length equals 16 residues. The germline gives CDR1 MNHEY, CDR2 SMNVEV (reference sequence).